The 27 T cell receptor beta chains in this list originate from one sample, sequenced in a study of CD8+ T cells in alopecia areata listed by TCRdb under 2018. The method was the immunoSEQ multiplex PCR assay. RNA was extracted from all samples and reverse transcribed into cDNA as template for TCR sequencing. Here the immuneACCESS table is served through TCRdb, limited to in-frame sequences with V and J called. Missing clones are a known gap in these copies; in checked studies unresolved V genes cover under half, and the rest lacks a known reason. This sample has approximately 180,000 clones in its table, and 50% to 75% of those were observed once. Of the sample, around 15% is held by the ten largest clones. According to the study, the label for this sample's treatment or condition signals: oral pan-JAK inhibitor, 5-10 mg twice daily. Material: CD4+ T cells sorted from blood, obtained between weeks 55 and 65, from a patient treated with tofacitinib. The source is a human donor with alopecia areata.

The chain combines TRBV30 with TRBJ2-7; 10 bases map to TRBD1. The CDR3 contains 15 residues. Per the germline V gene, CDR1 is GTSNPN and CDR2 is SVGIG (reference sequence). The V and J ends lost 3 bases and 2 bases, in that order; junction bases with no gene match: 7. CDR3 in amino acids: CAWRLVGQGAYEQYF. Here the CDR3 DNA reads TGTGCCTGGAGGTTAGTTGGACAGGGGGCCTACGAGCAGTACTTC.

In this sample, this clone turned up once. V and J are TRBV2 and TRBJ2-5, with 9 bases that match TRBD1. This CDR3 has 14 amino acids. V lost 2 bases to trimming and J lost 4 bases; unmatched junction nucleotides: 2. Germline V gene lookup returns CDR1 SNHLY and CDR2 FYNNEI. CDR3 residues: CASSETGGGETQYF. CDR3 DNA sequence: TGTGCCAGCAGTGAAACAGGGGGCGGAGAGACCCAGTACTTC.

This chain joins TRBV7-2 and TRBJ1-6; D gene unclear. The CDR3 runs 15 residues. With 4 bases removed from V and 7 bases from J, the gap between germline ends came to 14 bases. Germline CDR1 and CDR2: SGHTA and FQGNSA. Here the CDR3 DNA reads TGTGCCAGCAGCTCCCAACCGGGCCAGAATTCACCCCTCCACTTT. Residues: CASSSQPGQNSPLHF. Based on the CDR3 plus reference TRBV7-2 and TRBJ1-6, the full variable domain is GAGVSQSPSNKVTEKGKDVELRCDPISGHTALYWYRQSLGQGLEFLIYFQGNSAPDKSGLPSDRFSAERTGGSVSTLTIQRTQQEDSAVYLCASSSQPGQNSPLHFGNGTRLTVT.

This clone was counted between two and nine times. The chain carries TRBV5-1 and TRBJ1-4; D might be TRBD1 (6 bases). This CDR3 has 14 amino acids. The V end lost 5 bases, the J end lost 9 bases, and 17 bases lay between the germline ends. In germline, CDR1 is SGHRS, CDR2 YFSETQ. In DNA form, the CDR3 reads TGCGCCAGCAGTATGTCCGGGACAAGTAAAAAACTGTTTTTT. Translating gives CASSMSGTSKKLFF.

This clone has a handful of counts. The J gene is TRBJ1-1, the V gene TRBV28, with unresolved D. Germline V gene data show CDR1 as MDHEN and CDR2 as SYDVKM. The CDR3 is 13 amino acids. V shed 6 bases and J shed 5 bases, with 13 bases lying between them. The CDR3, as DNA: TGTGCCAGCAGCACCCCGTTCGAGACTGAAGCTTTCTTT. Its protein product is CASSTPFETEAFF. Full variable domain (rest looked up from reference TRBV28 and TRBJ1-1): DVKVTQSSRYLVKRTGEKVFLECVQDMDHENMFWYRQDPGLGLRLIYFSYDVKMKEKGDIPEGYSVSREKKERFSLILESASTNQTSMYLCASSTPFETEAFFGQGTRLTVV.

CDR3 coding DNA: TGTGCCAGCAGCCAGAGAGGGGAACATGGCTACACCTTC. This gives the protein CASSQRGEHGYTF. The chain combines TRBV6-5 with TRBJ1-2, with D perhaps TRBD1 (5 bases). The CDR3 consists of 13 residues. Trimming pared 6 bases from V and 6 bases from J, leaving 14 bases between. Germline loops: CDR1 MNHEY, CDR2 SVGAGI.

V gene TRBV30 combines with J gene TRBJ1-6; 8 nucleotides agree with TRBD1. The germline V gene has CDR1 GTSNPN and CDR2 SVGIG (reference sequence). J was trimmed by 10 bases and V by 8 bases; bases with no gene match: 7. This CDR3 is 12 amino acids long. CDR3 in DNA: TGTGCCGTAGACAGGGGAGAGTCACCCCTCCACTTT. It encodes CAVDRGESPLHF.

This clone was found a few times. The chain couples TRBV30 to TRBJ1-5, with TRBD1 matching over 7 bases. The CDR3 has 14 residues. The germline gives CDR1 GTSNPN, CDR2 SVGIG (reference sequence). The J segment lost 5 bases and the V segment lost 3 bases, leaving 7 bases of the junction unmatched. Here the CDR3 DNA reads TGTGCCTGGAGCGTGGACAGGATGTATCAGCCCCAGCATTTT. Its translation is CAWSVDRMYQPQHF.

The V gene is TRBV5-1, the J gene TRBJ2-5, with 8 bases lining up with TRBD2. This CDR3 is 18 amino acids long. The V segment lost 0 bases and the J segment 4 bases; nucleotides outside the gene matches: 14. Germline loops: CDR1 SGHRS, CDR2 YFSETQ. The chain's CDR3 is CASSLAVGGTRGRETQYF. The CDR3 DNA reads TGCGCCAGCAGCTTGGCCGTGGGTGGGACTAGAGGACGAGAGACCCAGTACTTC.

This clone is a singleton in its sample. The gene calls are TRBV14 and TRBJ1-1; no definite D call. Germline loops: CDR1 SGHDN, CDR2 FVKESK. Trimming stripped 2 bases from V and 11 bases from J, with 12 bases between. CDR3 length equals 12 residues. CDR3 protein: CASSQMGLIAFF. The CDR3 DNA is TGTGCCAGCAGCCAAATGGGGTTAATCGCTTTCTTT. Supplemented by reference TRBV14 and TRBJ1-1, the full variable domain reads EAGVTQFPSHSVIEKGQTVTLRCDPISGHDNLYWYRRVMGKEIKFLLHFVKESKQDESGMPNNRFLAERTGGTYSTLKVQPAELEDSGVYFCASSQMGLIAFFGQGTRLTVV.

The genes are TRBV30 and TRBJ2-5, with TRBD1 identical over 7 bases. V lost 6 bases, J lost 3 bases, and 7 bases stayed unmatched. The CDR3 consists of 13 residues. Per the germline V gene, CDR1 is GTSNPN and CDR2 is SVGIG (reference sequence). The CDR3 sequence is CACTQGTKETQYF. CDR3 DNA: TGTGCCTGTACACAGGGGACAAAAGAGACCCAGTACTTC.

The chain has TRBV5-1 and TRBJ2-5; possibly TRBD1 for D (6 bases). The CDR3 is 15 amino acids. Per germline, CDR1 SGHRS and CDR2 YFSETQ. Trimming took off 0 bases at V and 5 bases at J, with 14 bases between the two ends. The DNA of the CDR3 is TGCGCCAGCAGCTTGGAGAACAGGGTCGGGGAGACCCAGTACTTC. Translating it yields CASSLENRVGETQYF.

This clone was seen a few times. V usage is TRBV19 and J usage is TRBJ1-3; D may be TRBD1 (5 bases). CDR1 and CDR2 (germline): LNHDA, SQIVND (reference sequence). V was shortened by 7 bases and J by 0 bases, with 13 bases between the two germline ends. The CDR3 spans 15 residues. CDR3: CASKLGQGSGNTIYF. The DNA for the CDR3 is TGTGCCAGTAAGTTAGGACAAGGCTCTGGAAACACCATATATTTT.

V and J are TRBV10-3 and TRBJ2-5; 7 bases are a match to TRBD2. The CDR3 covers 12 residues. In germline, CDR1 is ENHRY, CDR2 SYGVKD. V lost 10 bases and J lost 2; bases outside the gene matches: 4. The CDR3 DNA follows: TGTGCCACCTGGGGGGGTCAAGAGACCCAGTACTTC. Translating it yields CATWGGQETQYF.

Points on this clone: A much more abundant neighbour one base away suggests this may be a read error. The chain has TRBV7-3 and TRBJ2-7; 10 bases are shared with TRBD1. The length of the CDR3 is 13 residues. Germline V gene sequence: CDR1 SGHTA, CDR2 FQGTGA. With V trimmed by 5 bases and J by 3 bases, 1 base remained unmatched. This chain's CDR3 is CASSRDRGYEQYF. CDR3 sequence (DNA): TGTGCCAGCAGCCGGGACAGGGGCTACGAGCAGTACTTC.

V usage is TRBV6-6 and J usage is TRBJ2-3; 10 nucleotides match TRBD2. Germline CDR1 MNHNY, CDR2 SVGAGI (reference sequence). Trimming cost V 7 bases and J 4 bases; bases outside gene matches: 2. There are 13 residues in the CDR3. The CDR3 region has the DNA TGTGCCAGCACCACTAGCGGGGCAGATACGCAGTATTTT. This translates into CASTTSGADTQYF.

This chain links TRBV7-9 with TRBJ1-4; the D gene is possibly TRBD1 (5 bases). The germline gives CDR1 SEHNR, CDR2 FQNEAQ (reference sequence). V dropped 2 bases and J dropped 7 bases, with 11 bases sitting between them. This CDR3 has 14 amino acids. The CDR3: CASSLQGGGEKLFF. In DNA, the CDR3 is TGTGCCAGCAGCTTACAGGGAGGTGGTGAAAAACTGTTTTTT.

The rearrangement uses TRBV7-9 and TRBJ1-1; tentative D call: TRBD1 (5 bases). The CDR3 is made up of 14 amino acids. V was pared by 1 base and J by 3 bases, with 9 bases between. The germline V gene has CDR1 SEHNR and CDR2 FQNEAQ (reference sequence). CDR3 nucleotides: TGTGCCAGCAGCTTAGAGACAGTAGACACTGAAGCTTTCTTT. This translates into CASSLETVDTEAFF.

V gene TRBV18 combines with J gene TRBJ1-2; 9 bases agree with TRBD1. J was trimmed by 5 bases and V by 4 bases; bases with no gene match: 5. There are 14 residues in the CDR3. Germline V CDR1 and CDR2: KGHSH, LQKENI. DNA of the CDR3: TGTGCCAGCTCACTGGACAGGGGAATTTATGGCTACACCTTC. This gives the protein CASSLDRGIYGYTF.

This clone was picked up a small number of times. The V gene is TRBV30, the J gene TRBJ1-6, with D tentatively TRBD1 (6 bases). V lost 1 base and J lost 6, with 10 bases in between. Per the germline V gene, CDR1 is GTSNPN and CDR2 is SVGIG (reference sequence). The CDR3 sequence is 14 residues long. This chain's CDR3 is CAWSADRGNSPLHF. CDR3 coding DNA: TGTGCCTGGAGTGCGGACAGAGGTAATTCACCCCTCCACTTT.

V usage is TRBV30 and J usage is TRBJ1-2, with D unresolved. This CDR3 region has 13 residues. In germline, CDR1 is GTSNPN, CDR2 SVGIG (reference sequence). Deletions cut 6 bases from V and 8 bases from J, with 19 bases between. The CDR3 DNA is TGTGCCTGTGACCGGGAGCCACGGCGAGGCTACACCTTC. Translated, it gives CACDREPRRGYTF.

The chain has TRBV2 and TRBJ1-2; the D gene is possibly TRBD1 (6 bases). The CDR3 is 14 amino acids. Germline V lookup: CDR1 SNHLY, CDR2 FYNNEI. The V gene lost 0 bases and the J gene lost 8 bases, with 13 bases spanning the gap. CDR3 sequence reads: CASSEAAGGGGYTF. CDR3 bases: TGTGCCAGCAGTGAAGCTGCGGGAGGGGGAGGCTACACCTTC.

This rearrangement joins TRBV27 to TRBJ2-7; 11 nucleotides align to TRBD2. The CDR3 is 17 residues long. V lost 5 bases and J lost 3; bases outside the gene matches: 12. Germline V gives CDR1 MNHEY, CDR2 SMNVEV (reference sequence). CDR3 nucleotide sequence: TGTGCCAGCAGTCGTTTATCCGCGACTAGCGGGGTCTACGAGCAGTACTTC. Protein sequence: CASSRLSATSGVYEQYF.

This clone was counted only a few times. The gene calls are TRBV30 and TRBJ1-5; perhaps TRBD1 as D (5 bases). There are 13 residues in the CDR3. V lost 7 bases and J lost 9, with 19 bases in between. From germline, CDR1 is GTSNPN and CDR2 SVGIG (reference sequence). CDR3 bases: TGTGCCTCAAGCAGGGTTGGGGAGACGCCCCAGCATTTT. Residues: CASSRVGETPQHF. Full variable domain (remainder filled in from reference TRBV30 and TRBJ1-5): SQTIHQWPATLVQPVGSPLSLECTVEGTSNPNLYWYRQAAGRGLQLLFYSVGIGQISSEVPQNLSASRPQDRQFILSSKKLLLSDSGFYLCASSRVGETPQHFGDGTRLSIL.

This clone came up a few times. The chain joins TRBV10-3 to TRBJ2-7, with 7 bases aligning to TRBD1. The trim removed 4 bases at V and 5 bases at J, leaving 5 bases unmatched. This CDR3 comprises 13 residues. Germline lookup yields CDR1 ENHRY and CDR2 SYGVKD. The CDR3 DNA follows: TGTGCCATCAGTGGACAGGGTAACAACGAGCAGTACTTC. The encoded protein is CAISGQGNNEQYF.

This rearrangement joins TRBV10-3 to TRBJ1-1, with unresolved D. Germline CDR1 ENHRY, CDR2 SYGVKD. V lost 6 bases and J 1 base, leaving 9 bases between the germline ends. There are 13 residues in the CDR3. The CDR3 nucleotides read TGTGCCATCAGGGGTGGGGAGAACACTGAAGCTTTCTTT. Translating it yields CAIRGGENTEAFF.

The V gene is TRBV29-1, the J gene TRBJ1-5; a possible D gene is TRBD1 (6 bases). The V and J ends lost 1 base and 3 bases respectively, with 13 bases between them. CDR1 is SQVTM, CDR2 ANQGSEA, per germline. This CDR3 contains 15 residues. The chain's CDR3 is CSVEVAGAVNQPQHF. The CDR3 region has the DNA TGCAGCGTTGAAGTGGCAGGGGCGGTCAATCAGCCCCAGCATTTT. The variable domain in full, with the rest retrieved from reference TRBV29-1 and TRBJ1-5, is SAVISQKPSRDICQRGTSLTIQCQVDSQVTMMFWYRQQPGQSLTLIATANQGSEATYESGFVIDKFPISRPNLTFSTLTVSNMSPEDSSIYLCSVEVAGAVNQPQHFGDGTRLSIL.